Sequencing of this TCR beta chain was carried out in a study of blood T cell repertoires in COVID-19. About the study: Acute-phase and convalescent COVID-19 samples originated in the United States, Italy and Spain.

The method was immunoSEQ multiplex PCR; TCRdb's version includes in-frame clones alone and lacks a portion of them. The sample has some 150,000 clones, about 79% seen once; the top ten hold around 6.7%. This clone was seen a few times. The CDR3 consists of 12 residues. CDR1 and CDR2 from the germline V gene are ENHRY and SYGVKD. V lost 2 bases and J 10 bases, leaving 9 bases between the germline ends. Input material: peripheral blood. The chain couples TRBV10-3 to TRBJ2-1; perhaps TRBD1 as D (6 bases). This clonotype was sampled from a woman aged 45-59 years in a cohort sampled during active or convalescent COVID-19. This CDR3 reads CAISEPQGEQFF. The CDR3 region has the DNA TGTGCCATCAGTGAGCCACAGGGAGAGCAGTTCTTC.